The clone carrying this T cell receptor (beta chain) showed up just once. The data were taken from a study of OX40 agonist ivuxolimab in advanced cancers. Study details: Patients were dosed intravenously with ivuxolimab at 0.01 to 10 mg/kg every 2 weeks.

V lost 1 base, J lost 9 bases, and 0 bases stayed unmatched. Germline CDR1 SGHTS, CDR2 YDEGEE. The CDR3 consists of 11 residues. Profiled with immunoSEQ multiplex PCR; TCRdb holds only in-frame clones, not every one. The repertoire holds nearly 80,000 clones, with around 94% as singletons. Material: CD4+ or CD8+ T cells sorted from blood, obtained in a trial of the OX40 agonist ivuxolimab. The chain has TRBV5-8 and TRBJ2-5, with 7 bases that match TRBD2. The receptor's source is an adult with an advanced solid tumor such as melanoma, head and neck, liver or kidney cancer. CDR3 nucleotides: TGTGCCAGCAGCTTGCGGGGGGCCCAGTACTTC. Translated: CASSLRGAQYF.